The 2 T cell receptor beta chains below were found in one sample sequenced in a study of identical twins. TCRdb itself ran the 5' RACE reads through MiXCR, one entry per CDR3 protein. The table has 450,000 or so distinct CDR3 sequences, roughly an eighth seen once. These sequences were also reported in another study, on yellow fever vaccine responses in identical twins.

The sequenced sample consisted of CD4+ T cells sorted from blood. The receptor source for this set is a woman in her late teens or twenties in good health.

This clonotype was detected many times. The chain recombines TRBV12-3 or TRBV12-4 with TRBJ1-1; no clear D gene. The CDR3 extends over 13 amino acids. V was clipped by 5 bases and J by 0 bases, with 7 bases between them. CDR3 residues: CASSNKMNTEAFF. The CDR3 DNA reads TGTGCCAGCAGTAACAAGATGAACACTGAAGCTTTCTTT.

This clonotype showed up just a few times. V gene TRBV7-2 combines with J gene TRBJ2-5; TRBD2 agrees at 9 bases. V gave up 5 bases and J gave up 4 bases; unmatched junction bases: 11. The CDR3 contains 16 residues. Germline lookup yields CDR1 SGHTA and CDR2 FQGNSA. CDR3 in amino acids: CASSPPGLAGSETQYF. In DNA form, the CDR3 reads TGTGCCAGCAGCCCCCCGGGGCTAGCGGGATCAGAGACCCAGTACTTC.